The clone carrying this T cell receptor (beta chain) was seen just once. Its matching antigen is unknown. In the naive CD8 group, cells lacked CD45RO and were positively selected for CCR7, so terminally differentiated effector memory CD45RA+ cells were left out. HIV-negative, healthy adults without recent acute infections or vaccinations were the donors. The data belong to a study of shared clonotypes between healthy human individuals. Whole-study results and caveats: Across subsets, estimated richness was generally greater for naive than for memory populations. What limited the represented genetic and exposure-history diversity was the small number of donors.

TCRdb keeps only in-frame clones here, not all; method: immunoSEQ multiplex PCR. The table shows fewer than 1 million clones, with 96% occurring only once. The junction had 2 bases not matched to a gene; V was cut back by 3 bases and J by 2 bases. The CDR3 runs to 15 residues. CDR1 and CDR2 from the germline V gene are SEHNR and FQNEAQ (reference sequence). This sequence was found in a man aged 25 to 40 in good health. The chain couples TRBV7-9 to TRBJ2-5; TRBD1 matches at 11 bases. The specimen sequenced was naive CD8+ T cells sorted from blood. CDR3 amino acids: CASSLRDRGQETQYF. The CDR3, as DNA: TGTGCCAGCAGCTTGCGGGACAGGGGGCAAGAGACCCAGTACTTC.